The 25 T cell receptor beta chains below come from one sample, sequenced in a study of beta chain features in type 1 diabetes. These TCRs' antigens remain unknown. Sequencing targeted expressed TCRB transcripts, as all isolated RNA had been reverse transcribed. Produced via immunoSEQ multiplex PCR; TCRdb's table is partial and in-frame only. The table records around 240,000 clones, 16% of them present only once. General study findings and limits: People with Type 1 diabetes carried modestly yet significantly shorter TCRB CDR3s in all four CD4+ subsets.

The sequenced sample consisted of naive CD4+ T cells from blood. All receptors derive from a man aged 25 to 40 with type 1 diabetes.

This clone was seen a handful of times. The rearrangement uses TRBV14 and TRBJ1-1; D is unclear. With 5 bases removed from V and 6 bases from J, the gap between germline ends came to 7 bases. Germline assignment: CDR1 SGHDN and CDR2 FVKESK. The CDR3 spans 11 residues. Here the CDR3 reads CASSSRAEAFF. The CDR3 DNA is TGTGCCAGCAGCAGCAGAGCTGAAGCTTTCTTT.

J is TRBJ2-5 and V is TRBV2; the D gene is possibly TRBD2 (5 bases). Trimming left V 5 bases short and J 7 bases short, with 11 bases between. Per germline, CDR1 SNHLY and CDR2 FYNNEI. The length of the CDR3 is 12 residues. The CDR3 DNA is TGTGCCAGCAGTTCGGGAAGAGGGACCCAGTACTTC. This gives the protein CASSSGRGTQYF.

This clone was seen more than once but under ten times. The chain couples TRBV5-1 to TRBJ2-5, with 7 bases aligning to TRBD2. Germline assignment: CDR1 SGHRS and CDR2 YFSETQ. Trimming took 3 bases from V and 3 from J; bases not matched to a gene: 8. The CDR3 consists of 15 residues. The CDR3 nucleotides read TGCGCCAGCAGCTGGCCCGCAGGGAGGGAAGAGACCCAGTACTTC. This codes for CASSWPAGREETQYF.

V gene TRBV27 combines with J gene TRBJ2-7; D is unclear. V was trimmed by 6 bases and J by 0 bases, leaving 15 bases between them. CDR1 MNHEY and CDR2 SMNVEV come from the germline V gene (reference sequence). The CDR3 sequence is 15 residues long. Here the CDR3 reads CASSPKLGGSYEQYF. For the CDR3, the DNA is TGTGCCAGCAGCCCAAAGCTAGGCGGCTCCTACGAGCAGTACTTC.

This clone has a handful of counts. The chain recombines TRBV29-1 with TRBJ2-3; 8 bases are shared with TRBD2. Germline CDR1 and CDR2: SQVTM and ANQGSEA. The CDR3 loop spans 13 amino acids. The V and J ends lost 6 bases and 7 bases, in that order; junction bases with no gene match: 9. The chain's CDR3 is CSVAGLAVNTQYF. The CDR3, as DNA: TGCAGCGTCGCCGGACTAGCTGTAAATACGCAGTATTTT.

This clone has just a few counts. This sequence joins TRBV11-1 and TRBJ1-4; no clear D. CDR3 size: 13 residues. V lost 2 bases, J lost 7 bases, and 8 bases lay in between. Looked up from germline, CDR1 is SGHAT and CDR2 is FQDESV (reference sequence). CDR3 coding DNA: TGTGCCAGCAGCTTACAAGGGAGTGAAAAACTGTTTTTT. Its translation is CASSLQGSEKLFF. The whole variable domain, remainder taken from reference TRBV11-1 and TRBJ1-4, is EAEVAQSPRYKITEKSQAVAFWCDPISGHATLYWYRQILGQGPELLVQFQDESVVDDSQLPKDRFSAERLKGVDSTLKIQPAELGDSAMYLCASSLQGSEKLFFGSGTQLSVL.

This clone was observed a handful of times. The junction differs from germline at one of its ends, possibly a read error. The chain joins TRBV7-7 to TRBJ2-5, with 9 positions matching TRBD1. The CDR3 runs 15 residues. The germline CDR1 and CDR2 sequences are SSHAT and FNYEAQ (reference sequence). CDR3 sequence reads: CASSSPSGTGETQYF. In DNA, the CDR3 is TGTGCTAGCAGCTCACCGTCCGGGACAGGGGAGACCCAGTACTTC.

This chain links TRBV21-1 with TRBJ2-5; the table calls TRBD1, which could not be checked here. TRBV21-1 is a pseudogene segment. The CDR3 has 15 residues. CDR3 protein: CASSNRDRGSGTQYF. CDR3 in DNA: TGTGCCAGCAGCAACCGGGACAGGGGATCGGGGACCCAGTACTTC.

The rearrangement links TRBV6-5 to TRBJ2-2, with D unclear. The CDR3 length is 16 residues. V was trimmed by 0 bases and J by 0 bases, leaving 8 bases between them. Germline-derived CDR1 and CDR2 are MNHEY and SVGAGI. The CDR3 loop is CASSYSTTANTGELFF. The CDR3, as DNA: TGTGCCAGCAGTTACTCGACAACAGCGAACACCGGGGAGCTGTTTTTT.

The V gene is TRBV2, the J gene TRBJ2-7, with TRBD1 matching 9 bases. The V and J ends lost 4 bases and 3 bases, in that order; junction bases with no gene match: 1. The CDR3 length is 13 residues. Germline loops: CDR1 SNHLY, CDR2 FYNNEI. CDR3: CASSGTGDYEQYF. DNA of the CDR3: TGTGCCAGCAGTGGGACAGGGGACTACGAGCAGTACTTC.

The chain couples TRBV7-2 to TRBJ2-5; 11 bases fit TRBD1. The ends lost 5 bases at V and 4 bases at J; junction bases unmatched: 6. The CDR3 length is 15 residues. CDR1 and CDR2 (germline): SGHTA, FQGNSA. CDR3 nucleotide sequence: TGTGCCAGCAGCGACGGACAGGGGGCGAGAGAGACCCAGTACTTC. Amino acids: CASSDGQGARETQYF.

This chain connects TRBV27 to TRBJ2-7, with 9 bases fitting TRBD1. This CDR3 has 16 amino acids. Germline V CDR1 and CDR2: MNHEY, SMNVEV (reference sequence). J gave up 1 base and V 3 bases, and 7 bases lay outside the gene matches. The chain's CDR3 is CASSFLGQGESYEQYF. DNA for the CDR3: TGTGCCAGCAGTTTCCTGGGACAGGGAGAATCCTACGAGCAGTACTTC.

This rearrangement joins TRBV19 to TRBJ1-1; no definite D call. The CDR3 loop spans 11 amino acids. V was clipped by 9 bases and J by 5 bases, with 10 bases between them. CDR1 and CDR2 (germline): LNHDA, SQIVND (reference sequence). CDR3 bases: TGTGCCAGCTACGGGAGAACTGAAGCTTTCTTT. The encoded protein is CASYGRTEAFF.

A few counts support this clone. The chain combines TRBV5-1 with TRBJ2-7, with no clear D. CDR1 SGHRS and CDR2 YFSETQ come from the germline V gene. Trimming left V 5 bases short and J 7 bases short, with 19 bases between. CDR3 length: 14 amino acids. In nucleotides, the CDR3 is TGCGCCAGCAGTTTTGACGGATCTATGGGGGAGCAGTACTTC. Protein: CASSFDGSMGEQYF.

This clone was recorded a few times. Other DNA sequences in this specimen translate into the identical CDR3. The chain carries TRBV19 and TRBJ2-1, with D maybe TRBD1 (5 bases). This CDR3 is built from 12 residues. Germline V gives CDR1 LNHDA, CDR2 SQIVND (reference sequence). The V and J ends lost 1 base and 7 bases respectively, with 5 bases between them. This chain's CDR3 is CASSIAGNEQFF. CDR3 bases: TGTGCCAGTAGTATAGCAGGGAATGAGCAGTTCTTC.

Remarks on this clone: The sample carries other DNA sequences with the same CDR3. CDR3 nucleotide sequence: TGTGCCAGCTCACCTACCGGGGAGCTGTTTTTT. It yields the protein CASSPTGELFF. This chain uses TRBV18 with TRBJ2-2; D ambiguous. CDR3 length: 11 amino acids. The germline CDR1 and CDR2 sequences are KGHSH and LQKENI. V lost 3 bases and J 5 bases, leaving 1 base between the germline ends.

The chain carries TRBV30 and TRBJ2-7; no clear D gene. The CDR3 consists of 12 residues. Germline V CDR1 and CDR2: GTSNPN, SVGIG (reference sequence). Trimming shortened V by 1 base and J by 2 bases, and 6 bases separated the two germline ends. As DNA, the CDR3 is TGTGCCTGGAGTGGGACGGCCTACGAGCAGTACTTC. Translating gives CAWSGTAYEQYF.

There are a few counts of this clone. The chain employs TRBV29-1 and TRBJ2-5, with D tentatively TRBD2 (7 bases). Germline CDR1 is SQVTM and CDR2 is ANQGSEA. This CDR3 spans 12 amino acids. CDR3 coding DNA: TGCACCGTGGGGGGGCGGCAAGAGACCCAGTACTTC. It specifies CTVGGRQETQYF.

There are a few counts of this clone. V and J are TRBV11-2 and TRBJ2-2; TRBD1 agrees at 8 bases. The V gene end was trimmed by 5 bases and the J gene end by 2 bases; junction bases not matched to a gene: 4. In germline, CDR1 is SGHAT, CDR2 FQNNGV. The CDR3 spans 15 residues. The CDR3 region is CASSRQGFNTGELFF. CDR3 in DNA: TGTGCCAGCAGCCGACAGGGGTTTAACACCGGGGAGCTGTTTTTT.

This rearrangement joins TRBV30 to TRBJ2-1, with TRBD2 as a possible D gene (6 bases). V was shortened by 5 bases and J by 8 bases, with 13 bases between the two germline ends. The CDR3 length is 12 residues. The V gene's germline CDR1 is GTSNPN and CDR2 SVGIG (reference sequence). The CDR3 sequence is CAWAGSGDEQFF. In DNA, the CDR3 is TGTGCCTGGGCGGGGTCCGGCGATGAGCAGTTCTTC.

This clone was seen a handful of times. The chain carries TRBV5-1 and TRBJ2-7; possible D gene TRBD1, 5 bases. Germline V CDR1 and CDR2: SGHRS, YFSETQ. The CDR3 consists of 14 residues. Deletions cut 0 bases from V and 3 bases from J, with 10 bases between. The CDR3 here is CASSLAQGHYEQYF. Here the CDR3 DNA reads TGCGCCAGCAGCTTGGCGCAGGGTCACTACGAGCAGTACTTC.

V gene TRBV15 combines with J gene TRBJ2-2; 7 nucleotides match TRBD1. Germline trimming cut 6 bases from V and 4 bases from J; bases unmatched to any gene: 5. This CDR3 spans 14 amino acids. Germline values: CDR1 LNHNV, CDR2 YYDKDF (reference sequence). The CDR3 sequence: CATSQDRTTGELFF. For the CDR3, the DNA is TGTGCCACCAGTCAGGACAGGACCACCGGGGAGCTGTTTTTT.

The CDR3 coding sequence is TGTGCCAGCAGCTTAATGCTGATCCAAGAGACCCAGTACTTC. Translating gives CASSLMLIQETQYF. The rearrangement uses TRBV11-2 and TRBJ2-5; D gene uncertain. Germline V lookup: CDR1 SGHAT, CDR2 FQNNGV. With 2 bases removed from V and 1 base from J, the gap between germline ends came to 8 bases. The CDR3 runs to 14 residues.

The V call is TRBV4-3, the J call TRBJ2-3, with TRBD1 identical over 7 bases. Germline CDR1 and CDR2: LGHNA and YSLEER. Trimming removed 0 bases from V and 4 bases from J; junction bases left unmatched: 7. CDR3 size: 16 residues. CDR3 DNA: TGCGCCAGCAGCCAAGATAGTAGGCAGGGGGCAGATACGCAGTATTTT. The encoded protein is CASSQDSRQGADTQYF.

This sequence joins TRBV30 and TRBJ2-1, with unresolved D. The V gene's germline CDR1 is GTSNPN and CDR2 SVGIG (reference sequence). Trimming took off 5 bases at V and 7 bases at J, with 6 bases between the two ends. There are 10 residues in the CDR3. CDR3 DNA sequence: TGTGCCTGGGGGCATAATGAGCAGTTCTTC. As protein: CAWGHNEQFF.